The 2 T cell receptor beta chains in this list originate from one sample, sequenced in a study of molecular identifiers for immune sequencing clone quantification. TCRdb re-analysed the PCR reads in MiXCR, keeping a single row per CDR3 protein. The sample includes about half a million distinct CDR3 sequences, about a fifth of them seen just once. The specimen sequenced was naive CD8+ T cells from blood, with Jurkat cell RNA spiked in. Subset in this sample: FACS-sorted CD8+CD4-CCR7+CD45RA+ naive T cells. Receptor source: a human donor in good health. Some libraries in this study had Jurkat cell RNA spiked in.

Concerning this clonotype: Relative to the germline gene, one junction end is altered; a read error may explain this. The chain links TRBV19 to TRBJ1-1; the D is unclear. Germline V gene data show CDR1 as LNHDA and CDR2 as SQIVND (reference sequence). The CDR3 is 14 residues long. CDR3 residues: CVSKIWYVSAEAFF. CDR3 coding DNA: TGTGTCAGTAAGATATGGTACGTCAGTGCTGAAGCTTTCTTT.

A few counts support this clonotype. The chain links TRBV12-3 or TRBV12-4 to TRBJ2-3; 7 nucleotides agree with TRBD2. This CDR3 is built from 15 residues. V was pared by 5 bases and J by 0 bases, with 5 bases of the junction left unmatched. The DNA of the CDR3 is TGTGCCAGCAGTGCTAGCGGCGACAGCACAGATACGCAGTATTTT. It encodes CASSASGDSTDTQYF.